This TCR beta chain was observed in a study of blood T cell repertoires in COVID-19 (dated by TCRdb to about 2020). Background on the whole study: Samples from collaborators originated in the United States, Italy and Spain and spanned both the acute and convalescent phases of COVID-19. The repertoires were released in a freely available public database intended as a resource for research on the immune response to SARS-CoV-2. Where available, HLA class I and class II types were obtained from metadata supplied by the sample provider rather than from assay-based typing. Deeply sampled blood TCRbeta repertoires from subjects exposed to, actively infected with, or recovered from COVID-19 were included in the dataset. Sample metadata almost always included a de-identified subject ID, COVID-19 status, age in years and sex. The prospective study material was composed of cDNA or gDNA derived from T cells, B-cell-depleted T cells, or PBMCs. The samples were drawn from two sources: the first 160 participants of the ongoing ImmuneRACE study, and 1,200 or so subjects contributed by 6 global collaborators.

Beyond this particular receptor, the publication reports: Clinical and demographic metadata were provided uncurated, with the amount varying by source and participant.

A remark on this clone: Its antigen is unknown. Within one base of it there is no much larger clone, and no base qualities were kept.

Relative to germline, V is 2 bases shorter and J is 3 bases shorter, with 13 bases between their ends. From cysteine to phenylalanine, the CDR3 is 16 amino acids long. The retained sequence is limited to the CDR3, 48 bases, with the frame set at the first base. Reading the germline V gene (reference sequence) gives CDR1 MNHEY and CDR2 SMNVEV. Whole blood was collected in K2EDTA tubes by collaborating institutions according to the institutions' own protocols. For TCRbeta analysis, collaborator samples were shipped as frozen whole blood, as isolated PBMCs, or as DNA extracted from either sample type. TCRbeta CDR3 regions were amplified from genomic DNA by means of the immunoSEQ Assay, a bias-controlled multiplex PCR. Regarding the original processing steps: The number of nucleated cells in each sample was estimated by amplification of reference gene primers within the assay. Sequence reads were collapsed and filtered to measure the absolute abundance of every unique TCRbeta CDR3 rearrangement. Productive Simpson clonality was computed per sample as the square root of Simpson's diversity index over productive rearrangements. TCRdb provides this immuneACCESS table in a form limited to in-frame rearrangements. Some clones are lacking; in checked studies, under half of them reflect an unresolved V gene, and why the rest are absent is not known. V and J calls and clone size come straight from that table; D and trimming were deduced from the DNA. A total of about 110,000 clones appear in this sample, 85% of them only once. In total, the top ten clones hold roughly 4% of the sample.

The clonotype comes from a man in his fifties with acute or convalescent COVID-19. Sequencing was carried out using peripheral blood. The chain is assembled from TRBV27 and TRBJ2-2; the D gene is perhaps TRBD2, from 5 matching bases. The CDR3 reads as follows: CASSLNYGVYTGELFF. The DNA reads TGTGCCAGCAGTTTAAATTACGGGGTCTACACCGGGGAGCTGTTTTTT.